This TCR beta chain was observed in a study of CXCR3-negative and CXCR3-positive naive CD8 T cells. The germline gives CDR1 SGHRS, CDR2 YFSETQ. This CDR3 comprises 16 residues. As to this clonotype: Its antigen is currently unknown.

Study observations and caveats: Researchers reported similar TRBV-TRBJ usage in naive CXCR3-negative and CXCR3-positive cells, though memory differed. Each naive subset displayed comparably high diversity, whereas memory CD8+ cells displayed much lower diversity. Compared with CXCR3-negative naive cells, CXCR3-positive naive cells showed more hydrophobic TRB CDR3s.

Carrying UMI labels, the TRB cDNA libraries were prepared through 5' RACE. TCRdb derives one entry per CDR3 protein from the 5' RACE reads, leaving out DNA. The clone table shows about 120,000 distinct CDR3 sequences, with the ten largest holding around 0.38%. The chain couples TRBV5-1 to TRBJ2-1. The TCR sequence derives from a human donor in good health. Some clones in this sample may be carry-over from other donors' samples. The sequencing input was naive CXCR3+ CD8+ T cells from blood. Subset: CD45RO-CCR7+CD27+CD95- naive CD8+ T cells expressing CXCR3 (TNR3+). CDR3 amino acids: CASSLGLASLYNEQFF. Drawing the rest from reference TRBV5-1 and TRBJ2-1, the complete variable domain is KAGVTQTPRYLIKTRGQQVTLSCSPISGHRSVSWYQQTPGQGLQFLFEYFSETQRNKGNFPGRFSGRQFSNSRSEMNVSTLELGDSALYLCASSLGLASLYNEQFFGPGTRLTVL.